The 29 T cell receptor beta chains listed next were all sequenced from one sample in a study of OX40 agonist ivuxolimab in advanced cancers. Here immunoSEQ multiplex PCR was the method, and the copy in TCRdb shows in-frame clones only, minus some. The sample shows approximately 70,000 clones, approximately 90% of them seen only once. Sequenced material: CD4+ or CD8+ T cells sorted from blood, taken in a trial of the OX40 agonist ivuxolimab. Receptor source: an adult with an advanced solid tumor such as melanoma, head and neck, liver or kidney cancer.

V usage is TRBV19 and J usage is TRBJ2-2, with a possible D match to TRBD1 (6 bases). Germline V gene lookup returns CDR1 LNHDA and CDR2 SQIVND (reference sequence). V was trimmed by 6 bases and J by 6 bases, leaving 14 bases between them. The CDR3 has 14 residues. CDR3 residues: CASSGDIRAGELFF. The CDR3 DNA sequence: TGTGCCAGTAGCGGGGACATTCGCGCCGGGGAGCTGTTTTTT.

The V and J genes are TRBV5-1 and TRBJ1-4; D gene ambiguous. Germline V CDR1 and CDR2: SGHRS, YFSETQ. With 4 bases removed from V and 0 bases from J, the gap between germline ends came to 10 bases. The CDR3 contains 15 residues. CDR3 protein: CASSTFGATNEKLFF. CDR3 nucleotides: TGCGCCAGCAGCACCTTTGGGGCAACTAATGAAAAACTGTTTTTT.

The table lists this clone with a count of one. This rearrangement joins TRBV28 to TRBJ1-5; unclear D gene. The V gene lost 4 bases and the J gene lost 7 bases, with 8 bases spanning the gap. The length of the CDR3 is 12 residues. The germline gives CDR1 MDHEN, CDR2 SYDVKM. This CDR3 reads CASSWLGQPQHF. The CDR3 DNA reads TGTGCCAGCAGTTGGCTTGGGCAGCCCCAGCATTTT.

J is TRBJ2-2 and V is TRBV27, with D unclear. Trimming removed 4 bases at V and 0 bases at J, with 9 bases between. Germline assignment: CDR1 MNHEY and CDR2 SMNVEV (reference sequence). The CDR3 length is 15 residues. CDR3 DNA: TGTGCCAGCAGTTCAAATTTCGCGAACACCGGGGAGCTGTTTTTT. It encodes CASSSNFANTGELFF.

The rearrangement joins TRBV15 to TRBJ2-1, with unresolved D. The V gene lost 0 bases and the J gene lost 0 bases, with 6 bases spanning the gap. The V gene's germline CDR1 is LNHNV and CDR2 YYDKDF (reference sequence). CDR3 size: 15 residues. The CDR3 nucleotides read TGTGCCACCAGCAGAGATTACAACTCCTACAATGAGCAGTTCTTC. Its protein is CATSRDYNSYNEQFF.

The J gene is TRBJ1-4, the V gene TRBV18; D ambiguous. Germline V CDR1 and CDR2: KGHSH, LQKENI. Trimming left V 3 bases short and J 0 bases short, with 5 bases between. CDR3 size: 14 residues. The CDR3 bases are TGTGCCAGCTCACCCGATGCAACTAATGAAAAACTGTTTTTT. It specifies CASSPDATNEKLFF.

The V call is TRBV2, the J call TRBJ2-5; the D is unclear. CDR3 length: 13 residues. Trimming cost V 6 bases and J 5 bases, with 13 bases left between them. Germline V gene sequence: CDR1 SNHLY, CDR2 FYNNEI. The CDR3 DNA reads TGTGCCAGCAGCGCGGATCGACGGGAGACCCAGTACTTC. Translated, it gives CASSADRRETQYF.

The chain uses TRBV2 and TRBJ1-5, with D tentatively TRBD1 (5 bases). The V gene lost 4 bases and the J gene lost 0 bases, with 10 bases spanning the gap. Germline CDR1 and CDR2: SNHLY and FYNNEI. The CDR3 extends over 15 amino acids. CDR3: CASSADGHSNQPQHF. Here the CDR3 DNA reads TGTGCCAGCAGTGCCGACGGACATAGCAATCAGCCCCAGCATTTT.

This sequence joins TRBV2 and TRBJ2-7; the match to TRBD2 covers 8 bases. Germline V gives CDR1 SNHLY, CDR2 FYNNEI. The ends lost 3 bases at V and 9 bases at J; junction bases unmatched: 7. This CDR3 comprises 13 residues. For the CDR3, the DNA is TGTGCCAGCAGTGACGTCTCGCGGGGGGTGCAGTACTTC. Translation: CASSDVSRGVQYF.

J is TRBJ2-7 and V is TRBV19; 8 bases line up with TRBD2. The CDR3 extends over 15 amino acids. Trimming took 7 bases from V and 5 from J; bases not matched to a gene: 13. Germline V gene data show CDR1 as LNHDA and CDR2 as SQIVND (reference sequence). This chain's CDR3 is CASISNAGGSNEQYF. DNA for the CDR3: TGTGCCAGTATCTCTAACGCGGGAGGCTCGAACGAGCAGTACTTC. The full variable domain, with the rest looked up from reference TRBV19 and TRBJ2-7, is DGGITQSPKYLFRKEGQNVTLSCEQNLNHDAMYWYRQDPGQGLRLIYYSQIVNDFQKGDIAEGYSVSREKKESFPLTVTSAQKNPTAFYLCASISNAGGSNEQYFGPGTRLTVT.

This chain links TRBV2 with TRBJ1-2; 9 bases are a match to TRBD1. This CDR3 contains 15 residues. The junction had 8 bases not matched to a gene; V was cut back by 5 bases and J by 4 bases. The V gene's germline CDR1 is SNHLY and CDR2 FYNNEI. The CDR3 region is CASSTGGGGGYGYTF. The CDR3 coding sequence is TGTGCCAGCAGTACAGGGGGCGGGGGGGGCTATGGCTACACCTTC.

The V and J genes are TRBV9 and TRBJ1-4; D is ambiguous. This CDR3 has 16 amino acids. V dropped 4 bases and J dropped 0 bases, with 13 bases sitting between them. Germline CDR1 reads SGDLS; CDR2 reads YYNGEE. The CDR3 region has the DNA TGTGCCAGCAGCTTAGGGCCCCTTTCAACTAATGAAAAACTGTTTTTT. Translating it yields CASSLGPLSTNEKLFF.

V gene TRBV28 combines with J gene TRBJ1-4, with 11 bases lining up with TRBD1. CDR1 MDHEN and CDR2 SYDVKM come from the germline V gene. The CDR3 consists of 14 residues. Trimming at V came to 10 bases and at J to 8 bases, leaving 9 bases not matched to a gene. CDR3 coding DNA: TGTGCCACGACTTCCGGGACAGGGGGAGAAAAACTGTTTTTT. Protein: CATTSGTGGEKLFF. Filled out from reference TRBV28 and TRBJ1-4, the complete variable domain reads DVKVTQSSRYLVKRTGEKVFLECVQDMDHENMFWYRQDPGLGLRLIYFSYDVKMKEKGDIPEGYSVSREKKERFSLILESASTNQTSMYLCATTSGTGGEKLFFGSGTQLSVL.

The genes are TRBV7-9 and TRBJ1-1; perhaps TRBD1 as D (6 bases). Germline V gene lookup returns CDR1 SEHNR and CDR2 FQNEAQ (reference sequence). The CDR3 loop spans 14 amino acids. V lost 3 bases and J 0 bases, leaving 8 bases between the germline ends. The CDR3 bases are TGTGCCAGCAGCTTCGGACAGATGAACACTGAAGCTTTCTTT. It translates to CASSFGQMNTEAFF.

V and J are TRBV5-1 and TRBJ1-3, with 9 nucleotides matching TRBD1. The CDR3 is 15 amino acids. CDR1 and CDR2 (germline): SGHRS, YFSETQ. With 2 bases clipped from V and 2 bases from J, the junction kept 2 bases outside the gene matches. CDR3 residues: CASSLQGAAGNTIYF. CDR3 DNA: TGCGCCAGCAGCTTACAGGGGGCAGCTGGAAACACCATATATTTT.

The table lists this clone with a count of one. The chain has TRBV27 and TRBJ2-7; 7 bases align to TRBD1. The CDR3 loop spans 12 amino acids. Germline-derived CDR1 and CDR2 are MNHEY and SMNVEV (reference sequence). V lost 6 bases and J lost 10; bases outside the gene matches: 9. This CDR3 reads CASRTGASRQYF. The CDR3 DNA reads TGTGCCAGCAGAACAGGGGCCTCTAGACAGTACTTC.

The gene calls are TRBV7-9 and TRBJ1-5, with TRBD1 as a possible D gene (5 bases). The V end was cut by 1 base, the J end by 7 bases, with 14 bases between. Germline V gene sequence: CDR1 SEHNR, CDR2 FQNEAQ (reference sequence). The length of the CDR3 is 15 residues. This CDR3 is CASSLGRDSRQPQHF. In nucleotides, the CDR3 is TGTGCCAGCAGCTTAGGCCGGGACTCTAGGCAGCCCCAGCATTTT. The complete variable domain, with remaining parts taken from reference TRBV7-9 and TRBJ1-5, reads DTGVSQNPRHKITKRGQNVTFRCDPISEHNRLYWYRQTLGQGPEFLTYFQNEAQLEKSRLLSDRFSAERPKGSFSTLEIQRTEQGDSAMYLCASSLGRDSRQPQHFGDGTRLSIL.

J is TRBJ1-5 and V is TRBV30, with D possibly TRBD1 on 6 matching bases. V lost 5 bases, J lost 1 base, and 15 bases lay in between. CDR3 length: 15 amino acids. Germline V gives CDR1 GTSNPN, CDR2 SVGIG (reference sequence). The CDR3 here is CAWAKGGSSNQPQHF. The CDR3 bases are TGTGCCTGGGCGAAGGGGGGATCGAGCAATCAGCCCCAGCATTTT.

Here the CDR3 DNA reads TGTGCCAGCAAGTGGGGGGCCGGGAATGAGCAGTTCTTC. Protein: CASKWGAGNEQFF. The chain carries TRBV6-5 and TRBJ2-1; D possibly uses TRBD1 or TRBD2 (6 bases each). Deletions cut 7 bases from V and 7 bases from J, with 14 bases between. This CDR3 region has 13 residues. Germline V gene lookup returns CDR1 MNHEY and CDR2 SVGAGI.

CDR3 protein: CAWSVRAGGNTDTQYF. In DNA form, the CDR3 reads TGTGCCTGGAGTGTAAGGGCGGGGGGGAACACAGATACGCAGTATTTT. The gene calls are TRBV30 and TRBJ2-3, with 9 bases identical to TRBD2. The V and J ends lost 0 bases and 2 bases, in that order; junction bases with no gene match: 6. The germline V gene encodes CDR1 GTSNPN and CDR2 SVGIG (reference sequence). The CDR3 has 16 amino acids.

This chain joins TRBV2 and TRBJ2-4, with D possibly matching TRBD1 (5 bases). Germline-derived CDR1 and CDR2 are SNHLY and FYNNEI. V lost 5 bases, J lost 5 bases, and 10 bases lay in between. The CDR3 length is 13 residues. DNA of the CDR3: TGTGCCAGCAGTTATGACAGCCAAAACATTCAGTACTTC. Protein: CASSYDSQNIQYF.

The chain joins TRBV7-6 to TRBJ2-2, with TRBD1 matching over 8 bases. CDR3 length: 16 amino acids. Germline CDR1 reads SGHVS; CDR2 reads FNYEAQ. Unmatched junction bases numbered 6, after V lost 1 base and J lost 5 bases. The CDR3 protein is CASSLGQGALTGELFF. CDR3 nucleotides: TGTGCCAGCAGCTTAGGGCAGGGGGCATTGACCGGGGAGCTGTTTTTT.

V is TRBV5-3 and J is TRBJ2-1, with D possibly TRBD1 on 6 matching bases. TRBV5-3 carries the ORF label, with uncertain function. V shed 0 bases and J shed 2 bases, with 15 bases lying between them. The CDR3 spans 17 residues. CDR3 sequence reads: CARSLDLSRGAYNEQFF. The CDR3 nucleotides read TGTGCCAGAAGCTTGGATCTCAGCAGGGGTGCCTACAATGAGCAGTTCTTC.

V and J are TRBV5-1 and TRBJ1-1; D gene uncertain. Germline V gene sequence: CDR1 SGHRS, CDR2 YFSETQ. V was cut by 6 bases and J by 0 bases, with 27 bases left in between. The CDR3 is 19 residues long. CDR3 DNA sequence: TGCGCCAGCACCCGCTCGGGCAGCTCTGTGGGTTACATGAACACTGAAGCTTTCTTT. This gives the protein CASTRSGSSVGYMNTEAFF.

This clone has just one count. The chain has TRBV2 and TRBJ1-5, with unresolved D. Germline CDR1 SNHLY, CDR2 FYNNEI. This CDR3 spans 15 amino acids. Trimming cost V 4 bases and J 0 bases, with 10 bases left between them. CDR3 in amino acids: CASSADAYSNQPQHF. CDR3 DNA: TGTGCCAGCAGTGCGGACGCTTATAGCAATCAGCCCCAGCATTTT.

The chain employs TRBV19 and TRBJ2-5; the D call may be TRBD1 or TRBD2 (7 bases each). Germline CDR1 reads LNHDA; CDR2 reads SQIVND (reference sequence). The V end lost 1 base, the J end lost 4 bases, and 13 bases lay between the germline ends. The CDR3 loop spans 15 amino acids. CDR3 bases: TGTGCCAGTAGTATAGGGGGGGGACAGATAGAGACCCAGTACTTC. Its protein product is CASSIGGGQIETQYF.

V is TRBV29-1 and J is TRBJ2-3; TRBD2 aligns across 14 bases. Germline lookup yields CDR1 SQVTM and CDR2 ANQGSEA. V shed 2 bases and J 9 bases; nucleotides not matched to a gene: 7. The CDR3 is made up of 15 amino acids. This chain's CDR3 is CSVELPGTSGRTQYF. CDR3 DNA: TGCAGCGTTGAACTCCCCGGGACTAGCGGGAGAACGCAGTATTTT.

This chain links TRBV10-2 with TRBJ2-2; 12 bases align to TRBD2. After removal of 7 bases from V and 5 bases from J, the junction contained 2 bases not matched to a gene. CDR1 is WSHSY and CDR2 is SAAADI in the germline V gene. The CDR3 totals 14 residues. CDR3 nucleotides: TGCGCCAGCAACGGACTAGCGGGAACCGGGGAGCTGTTTTTT. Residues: CASNGLAGTGELFF.

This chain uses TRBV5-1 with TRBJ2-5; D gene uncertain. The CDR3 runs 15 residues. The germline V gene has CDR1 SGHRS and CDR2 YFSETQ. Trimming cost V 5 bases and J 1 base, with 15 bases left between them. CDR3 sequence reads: CASRKDNLPQETQYF. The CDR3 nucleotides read TGCGCCAGCAGAAAAGACAACCTTCCCCAAGAGACCCAGTACTTC.